The clone carrying this T cell receptor (beta chain) was seen many times. The cDNA was generated through 5'RACE incorporating 10-nucleotide random UMIs. TCRdb reprocessed the 5' RACE reads with MiXCR, giving one entry per CDR3 protein. The sample records tens of thousands of distinct CDR3 sequences, over 5.5% being singletons. The CDR3 extends over 14 amino acids. Between the trimmed V and J ends, which lost 6 bases and 4 bases, there was a span of 13 bases. Germline V gene lookup returns CDR1 SGHRS and CDR2 YFSETQ. The data were obtained in a study of neurological immune-mediated disorders. The sequence was collected from a woman between 35 and 50 years old in good health. The specimen sequenced was PBMCs. The gene calls are TRBV5-1 and TRBJ2-2; D remains ambiguous. Written as DNA, the CDR3 is TGCGCCAGCACGGCGGTAGCTGGCACCGGGGAGCTGTTTTTT. It is translated as CASTAVAGTGELFF.